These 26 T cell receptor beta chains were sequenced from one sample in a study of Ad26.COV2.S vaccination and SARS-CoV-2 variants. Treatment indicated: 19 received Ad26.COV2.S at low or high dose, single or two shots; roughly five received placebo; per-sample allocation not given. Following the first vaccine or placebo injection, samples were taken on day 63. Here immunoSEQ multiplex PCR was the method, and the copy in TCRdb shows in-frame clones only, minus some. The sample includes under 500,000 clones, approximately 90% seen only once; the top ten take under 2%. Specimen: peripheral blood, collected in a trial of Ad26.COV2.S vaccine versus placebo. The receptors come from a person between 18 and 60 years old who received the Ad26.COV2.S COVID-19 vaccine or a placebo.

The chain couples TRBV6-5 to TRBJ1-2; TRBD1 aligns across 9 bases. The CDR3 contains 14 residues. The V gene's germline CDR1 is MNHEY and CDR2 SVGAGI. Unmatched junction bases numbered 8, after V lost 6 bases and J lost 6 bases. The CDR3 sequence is CASSSTGTGNGYTF. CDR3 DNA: TGTGCCAGCAGCAGTACCGGGACAGGGAATGGCTACACCTTC.

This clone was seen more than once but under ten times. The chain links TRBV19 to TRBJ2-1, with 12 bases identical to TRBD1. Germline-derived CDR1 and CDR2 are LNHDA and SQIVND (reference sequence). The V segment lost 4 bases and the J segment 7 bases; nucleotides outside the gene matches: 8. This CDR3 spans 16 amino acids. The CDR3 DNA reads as TGTGCCAGTAGTAATTGGGGACAGGGGGCGAGGAATGAGCAGTTCTTC. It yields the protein CASSNWGQGARNEQFF.

The chain's CDR3 is CASIQQGIQETQYF. In nucleotides, the CDR3 is TGTGCCAGCATCCAGCAGGGGATCCAAGAGACCCAGTACTTC. This chain links TRBV28 with TRBJ2-5; tentative D call: TRBD1 (6 bases). CDR3 length equals 14 residues. V lost 7 bases and J 1 base, leaving 13 bases between the germline ends. CDR1 and CDR2 from the germline V gene are MDHEN and SYDVKM. Full variable domain (missing parts from reference TRBV28 and TRBJ2-5): DVKVTQSSRYLVKRTGEKVFLECVQDMDHENMFWYRQDPGLGLRLIYFSYDVKMKEKGDIPEGYSVSREKKERFSLILESASTNQTSMYLCASIQQGIQETQYFGPGTRLLVL.

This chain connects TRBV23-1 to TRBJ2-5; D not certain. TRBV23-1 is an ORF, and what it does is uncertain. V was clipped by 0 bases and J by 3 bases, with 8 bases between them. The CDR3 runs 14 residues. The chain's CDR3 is CASSQSMGKETQYF. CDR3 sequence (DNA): TGCGCCAGCAGTCAATCGATGGGTAAAGAGACCCAGTACTTC.

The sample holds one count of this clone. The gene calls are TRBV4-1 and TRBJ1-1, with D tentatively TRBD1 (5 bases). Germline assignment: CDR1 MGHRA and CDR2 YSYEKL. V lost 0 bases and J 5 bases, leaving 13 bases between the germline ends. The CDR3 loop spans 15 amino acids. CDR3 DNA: TGCGCCAGCAGCCAAGAGAAGGGGCGGTGGACTGAAGCTTTCTTT. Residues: CASSQEKGRWTEAFF.

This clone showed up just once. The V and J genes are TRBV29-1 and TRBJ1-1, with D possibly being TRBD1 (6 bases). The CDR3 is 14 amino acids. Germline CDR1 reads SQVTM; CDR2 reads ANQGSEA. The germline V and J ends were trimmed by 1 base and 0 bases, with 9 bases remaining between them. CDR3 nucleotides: TGCAGCGTTGAAGGGACAGAACTGAACACTGAAGCTTTCTTT. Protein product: CSVEGTELNTEAFF.

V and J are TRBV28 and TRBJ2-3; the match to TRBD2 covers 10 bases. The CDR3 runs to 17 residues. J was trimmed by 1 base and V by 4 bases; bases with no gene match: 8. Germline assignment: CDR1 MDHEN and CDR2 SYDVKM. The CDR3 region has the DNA TGTGCCAGCAGTTCGGCCCAAACTAGCGGGGGCACAGATACGCAGTATTTT. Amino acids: CASSSAQTSGGTDTQYF. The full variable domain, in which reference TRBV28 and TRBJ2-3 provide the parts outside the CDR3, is DVKVTQSSRYLVKRTGEKVFLECVQDMDHENMFWYRQDPGLGLRLIYFSYDVKMKEKGDIPEGYSVSREKKERFSLILESASTNQTSMYLCASSSAQTSGGTDTQYFGPGTRLTVL.

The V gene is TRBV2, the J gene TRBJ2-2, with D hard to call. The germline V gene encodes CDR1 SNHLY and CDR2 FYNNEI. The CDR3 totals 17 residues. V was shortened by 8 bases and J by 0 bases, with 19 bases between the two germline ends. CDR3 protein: CASREFARAANTGELFF. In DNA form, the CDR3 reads TGTGCCAGCCGAGAGTTCGCTAGGGCCGCGAACACCGGGGAGCTGTTTTTT.

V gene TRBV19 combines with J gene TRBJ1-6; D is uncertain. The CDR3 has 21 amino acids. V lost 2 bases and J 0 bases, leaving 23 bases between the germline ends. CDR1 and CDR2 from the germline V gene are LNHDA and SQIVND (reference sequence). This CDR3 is CASSILGNVEDSSSYNSPLHF. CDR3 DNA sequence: TGTGCCAGTAGTATATTAGGTAACGTCGAGGACTCCAGCTCCTATAATTCACCCCTCCACTTT.

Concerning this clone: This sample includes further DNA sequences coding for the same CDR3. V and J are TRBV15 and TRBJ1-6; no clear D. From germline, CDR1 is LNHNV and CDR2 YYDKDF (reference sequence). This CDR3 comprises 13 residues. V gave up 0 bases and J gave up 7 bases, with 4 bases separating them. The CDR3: CATSRDGNSPLHF. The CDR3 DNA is TGTGCCACCAGCAGAGACGGGAATTCACCCCTCCACTTT.

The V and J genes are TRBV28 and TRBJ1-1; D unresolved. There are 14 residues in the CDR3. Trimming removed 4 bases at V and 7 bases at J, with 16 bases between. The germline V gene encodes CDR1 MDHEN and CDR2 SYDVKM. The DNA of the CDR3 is TGTGCCAGCAGTTCTACCAGAAGGGCAAATGAAGCTTTCTTT. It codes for CASSSTRRANEAFF.

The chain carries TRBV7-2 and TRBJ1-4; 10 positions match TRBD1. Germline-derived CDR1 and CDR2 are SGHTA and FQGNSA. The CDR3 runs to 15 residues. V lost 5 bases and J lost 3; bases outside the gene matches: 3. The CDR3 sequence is CASSDRGLANEKLFF. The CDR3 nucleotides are TGTGCCAGCAGCGACAGGGGGCTTGCTAATGAAAAACTGTTTTTT.

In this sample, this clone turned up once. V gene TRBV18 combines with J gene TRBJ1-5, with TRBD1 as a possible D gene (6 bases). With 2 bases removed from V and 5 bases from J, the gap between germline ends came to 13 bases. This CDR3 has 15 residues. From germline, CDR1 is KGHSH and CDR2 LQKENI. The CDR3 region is CASSPEAGAYQPQHF. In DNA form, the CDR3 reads TGTGCCAGCTCACCAGAAGCAGGGGCCTATCAGCCCCAGCATTTT.

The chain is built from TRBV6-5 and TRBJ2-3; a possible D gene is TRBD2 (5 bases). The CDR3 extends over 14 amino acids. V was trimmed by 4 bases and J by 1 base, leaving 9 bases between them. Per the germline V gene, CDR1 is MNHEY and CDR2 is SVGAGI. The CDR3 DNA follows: TGTGCCAGCAGTTCGGGGTTCCGCACAGATACGCAGTATTTT. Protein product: CASSSGFRTDTQYF.

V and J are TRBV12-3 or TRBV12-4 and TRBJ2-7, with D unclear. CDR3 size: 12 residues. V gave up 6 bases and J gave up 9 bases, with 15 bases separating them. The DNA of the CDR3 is TGTGCCAGCAGCTCCGACCGCCTCGGGCAGTACTTC. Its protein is CASSSDRLGQYF.

CDR3 residues: CASSPRGGSPGEQYF. The CDR3 DNA follows: TGTGCCAGCAGTCCGAGGGGAGGGAGTCCGGGGGAGCAGTACTTC. This chain uses TRBV5-4 with TRBJ2-7; TRBD2 matches at 7 bases. Trimming removed 5 bases from V and 7 bases from J; junction bases left unmatched: 15. The CDR3 length is 15 residues. CDR1 is SGHNT, CDR2 YYREEE, per germline (reference sequence).

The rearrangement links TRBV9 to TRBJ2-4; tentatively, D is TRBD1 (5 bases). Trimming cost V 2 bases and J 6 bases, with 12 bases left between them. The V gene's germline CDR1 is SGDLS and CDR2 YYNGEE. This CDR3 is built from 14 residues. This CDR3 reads CASSVGSGINIQYF. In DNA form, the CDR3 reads TGTGCCAGCAGCGTGGGTTCAGGGATAAACATTCAGTACTTC.

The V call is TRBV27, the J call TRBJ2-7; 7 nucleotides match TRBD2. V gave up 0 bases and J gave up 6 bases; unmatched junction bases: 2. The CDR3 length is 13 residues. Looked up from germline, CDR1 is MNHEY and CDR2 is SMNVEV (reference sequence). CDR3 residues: CASSLSGGTEQYF. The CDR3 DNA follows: TGTGCCAGCAGTTTATCGGGGGGGACCGAGCAGTACTTC.

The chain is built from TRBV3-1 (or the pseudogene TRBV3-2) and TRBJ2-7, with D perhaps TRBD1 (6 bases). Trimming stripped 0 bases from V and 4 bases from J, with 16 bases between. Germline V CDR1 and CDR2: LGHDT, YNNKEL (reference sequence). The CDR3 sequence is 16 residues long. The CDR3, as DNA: TGTGCCAGCAGCCAAGATCCAACAGGGCCCCGTTACGAGCAGTACTTC. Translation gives CASSQDPTGPRYEQYF.

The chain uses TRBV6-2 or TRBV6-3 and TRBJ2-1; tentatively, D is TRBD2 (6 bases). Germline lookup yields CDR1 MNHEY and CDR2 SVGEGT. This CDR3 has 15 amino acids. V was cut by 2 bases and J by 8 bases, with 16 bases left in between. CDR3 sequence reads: CASSYALRGGDEQFF. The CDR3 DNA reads TGTGCCAGCAGTTACGCTTTGCGGGGAGGAGATGAGCAGTTCTTC.

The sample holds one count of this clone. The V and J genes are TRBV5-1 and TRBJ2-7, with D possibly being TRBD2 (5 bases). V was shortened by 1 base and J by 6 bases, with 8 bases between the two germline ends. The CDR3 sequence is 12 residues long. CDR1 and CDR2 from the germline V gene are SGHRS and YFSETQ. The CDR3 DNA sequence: TGCGCCAGCAGCTTGAACGGGGTCGAGCAGTACTTC. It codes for CASSLNGVEQYF. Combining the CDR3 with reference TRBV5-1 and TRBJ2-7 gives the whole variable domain KAGVTQTPRYLIKTRGQQVTLSCSPISGHRSVSWYQQTPGQGLQFLFEYFSETQRNKGNFPGRFSGRQFSNSRSEMNVSTLELGDSALYLCASSLNGVEQYFGPGTRLTVT.

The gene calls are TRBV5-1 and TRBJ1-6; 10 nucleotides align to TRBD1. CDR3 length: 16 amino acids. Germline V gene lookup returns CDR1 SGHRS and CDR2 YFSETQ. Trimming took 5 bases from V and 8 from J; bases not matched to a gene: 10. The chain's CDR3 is CASSYGTGALYSPLHF. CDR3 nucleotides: TGCGCCAGCAGTTACGGGACAGGGGCTTTGTATTCACCCCTCCACTTT.

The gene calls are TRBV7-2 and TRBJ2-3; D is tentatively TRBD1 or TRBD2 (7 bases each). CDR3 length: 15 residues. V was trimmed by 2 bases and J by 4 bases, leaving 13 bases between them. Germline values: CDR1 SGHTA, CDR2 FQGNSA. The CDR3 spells CASSLQGGPADTQYF. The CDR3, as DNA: TGTGCCAGCAGCTTACAGGGGGGGCCGGCAGATACGCAGTATTTT.

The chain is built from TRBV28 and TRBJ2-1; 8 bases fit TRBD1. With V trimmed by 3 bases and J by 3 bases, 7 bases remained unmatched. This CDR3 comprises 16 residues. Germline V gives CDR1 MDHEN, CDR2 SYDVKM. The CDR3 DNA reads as TGTGCCAGCAGTTTTGGGGCCAGGGGGCTCTACAATGAGCAGTTCTTC. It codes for CASSFGARGLYNEQFF.

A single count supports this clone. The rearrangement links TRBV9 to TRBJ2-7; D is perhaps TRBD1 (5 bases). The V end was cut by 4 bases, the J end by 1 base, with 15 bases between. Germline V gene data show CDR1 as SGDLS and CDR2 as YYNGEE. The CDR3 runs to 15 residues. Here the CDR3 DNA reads TGTGCCAGCAGCCCCCACGGCTCAGGGTCCTACGAGCAGTACTTC. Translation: CASSPHGSGSYEQYF.

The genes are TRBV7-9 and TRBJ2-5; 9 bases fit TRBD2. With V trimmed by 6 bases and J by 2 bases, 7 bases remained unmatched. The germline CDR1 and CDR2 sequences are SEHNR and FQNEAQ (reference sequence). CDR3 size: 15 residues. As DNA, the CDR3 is TGTGCCAGCAGACCCACGACTAGCGGACAAGAGACCCAGTACTTC. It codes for CASRPTTSGQETQYF.